This T cell receptor (beta chain) was sequenced for a study of blood T cell repertoires in COVID-19. This CDR3 contains 14 residues. Trimming stripped 1 base from V and 6 bases from J, with 10 bases between. From germline, CDR1 is SGHNT and CDR2 YYREEE (reference sequence). The assay was immunoSEQ multiplex PCR, and TCRdb's table has in-frame clones only and misses some. The sample shows approximately 140,000 clones, about 70% of them seen only once. The chain couples TRBV5-4 to TRBJ2-2; a possible D gene is TRBD1 (6 bases). The clonotype was recovered from a man older than 75 with acute or convalescent COVID-19. What was sequenced was peripheral blood. The CDR3 region has the DNA TGTGCCAGCAGCTTGCTTGCAGGGGCCGGGGAGCTGTTTTTT. This codes for CASSLLAGAGELFF. Filled out from reference TRBV5-4 and TRBJ2-2, the complete variable domain reads ETGVTQSPTHLIKTRGQQVTLRCSSQSGHNTVSWYQQALGQGPQFIFQYYREEENGRGNFPPRFSGLQFPNYSSELNVNALELDDSALYLCASSLLAGAGELFFGEGSRLTVL.